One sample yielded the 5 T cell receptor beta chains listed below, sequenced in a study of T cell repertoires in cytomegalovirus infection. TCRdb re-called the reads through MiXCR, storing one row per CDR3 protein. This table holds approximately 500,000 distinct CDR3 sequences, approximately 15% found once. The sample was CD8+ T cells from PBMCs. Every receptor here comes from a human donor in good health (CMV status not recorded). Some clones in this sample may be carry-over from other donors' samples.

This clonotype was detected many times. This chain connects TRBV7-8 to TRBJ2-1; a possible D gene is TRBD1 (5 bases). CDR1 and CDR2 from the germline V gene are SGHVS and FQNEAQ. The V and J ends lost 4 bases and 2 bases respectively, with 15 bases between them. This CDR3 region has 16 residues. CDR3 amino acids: CASSSNTGLTYNEQFF. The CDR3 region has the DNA TGTGCCAGCAGCTCTAATACAGGTTTAACCTACAATGAGCAGTTCTTC. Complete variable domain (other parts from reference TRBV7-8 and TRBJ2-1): GAGVSQSPRYKVAKRGQDVALRCDPISGHVSLFWYQQALGQGPEFLTYFQNEAQLDKSGLPSDRFFAERPEGSVSTLKIQRTQQEDSAVYLCASSSNTGLTYNEQFFGPGTRLTVL.

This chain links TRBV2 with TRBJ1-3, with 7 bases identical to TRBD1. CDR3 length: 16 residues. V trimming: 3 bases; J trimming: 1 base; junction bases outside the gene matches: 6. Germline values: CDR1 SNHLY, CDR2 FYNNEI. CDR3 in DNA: TGTGCCAGCAGTGACACGTACAGGGGATCTGGAAACACCATATATTTT. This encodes CASSDTYRGSGNTIYF.

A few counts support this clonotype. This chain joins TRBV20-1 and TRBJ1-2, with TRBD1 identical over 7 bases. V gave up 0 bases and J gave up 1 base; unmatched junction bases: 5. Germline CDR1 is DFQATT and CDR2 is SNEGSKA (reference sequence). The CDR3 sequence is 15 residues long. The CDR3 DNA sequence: TGCAGTGCTAGAGATGACAGGGAGAGTAACTATGGCTACACCTTC. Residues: CSARDDRESNYGYTF.

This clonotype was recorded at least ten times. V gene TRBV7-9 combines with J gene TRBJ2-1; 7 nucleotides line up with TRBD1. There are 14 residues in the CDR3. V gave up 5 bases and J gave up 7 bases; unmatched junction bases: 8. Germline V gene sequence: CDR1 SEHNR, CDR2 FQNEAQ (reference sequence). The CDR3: CASSIPGQTNEQFF. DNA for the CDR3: TGTGCCAGCAGCATCCCGGGACAGACTAATGAGCAGTTCTTC.

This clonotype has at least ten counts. DNA of the CDR3: TGTGCCACCAGCAGAGCTGGGGTCGATGGCGAGCAGTACTTC. Residues: CATSRAGVDGEQYF. The rearrangement links TRBV15 to TRBJ2-7; no reliable D call. The CDR3 is 14 residues long. Per the germline V gene, CDR1 is LNHNV and CDR2 is YYDKDF (reference sequence). V shed 1 base and J shed 6 bases, with 13 bases lying between them.